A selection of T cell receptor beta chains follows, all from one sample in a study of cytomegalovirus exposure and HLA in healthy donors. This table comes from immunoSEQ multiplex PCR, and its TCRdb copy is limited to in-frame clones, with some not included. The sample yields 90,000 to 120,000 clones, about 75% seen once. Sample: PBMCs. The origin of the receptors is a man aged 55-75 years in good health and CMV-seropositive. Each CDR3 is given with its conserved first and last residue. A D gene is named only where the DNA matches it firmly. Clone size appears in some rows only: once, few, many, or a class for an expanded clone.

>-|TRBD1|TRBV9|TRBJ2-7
TGTGCCAGTCACCCGGGACAGGGGTTGGGTGAGCAGTACTTC
CASHPGQGLGEQYF
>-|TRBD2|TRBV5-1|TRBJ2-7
TGCGCCAGCAGCTTGGTTGCTAGCGGGGCCTGGGACGAGCAGTACTTC
CASSLVASGAWDEQYF
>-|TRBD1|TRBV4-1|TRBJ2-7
TGCGCCAGCAGCCAATTGGGACAGGGGGCTCTCTACGAGCAGTACTTC
CASSQLGQGALYEQYF
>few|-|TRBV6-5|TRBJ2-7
TGTGCCAGCAGCCGGGGTAACGAGCAGTACTTC
CASSRGNEQYF
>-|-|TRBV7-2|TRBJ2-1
TGTGCCAGCAGCCTCGCGGGCCTCGACAATGAGCAGTTCTTC
CASSLAGLDNEQFF
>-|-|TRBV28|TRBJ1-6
TGTGCCAGCAGTTTAGGTCAGAATAATTCACCCCTCCACTTT
CASSLGQNNSPLHF
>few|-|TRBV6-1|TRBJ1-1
TGTGCCAGCAGGGTCCCGAGGAGTTTCGAAGCTTTCTTT
CASRVPRSFEAFF
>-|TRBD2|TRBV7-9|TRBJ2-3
TGTGCCAGCAGCTCCCGCGTATCCGCGGGGGGAACAGATACGCAGTATTTT
CASSSRVSAGGTDTQYF
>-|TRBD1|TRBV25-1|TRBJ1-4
TGTGCCAGCAGTGTAACAGACAGGGTCGTGGATGAAAAACTGTTTTTT
CASSVTDRVVDEKLFF
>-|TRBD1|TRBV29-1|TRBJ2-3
TGCAGCCACAAAGGGGACAGGGACACAGATACGCAGTATTTT
CSHKGDRDTDTQYF
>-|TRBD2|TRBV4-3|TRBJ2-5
TGCGCCAGCAGCCAAGAGGCCGGACTAGCGGGGGGGAGACGAGAGACCCAGTACTTC
CASSQEAGLAGGRRETQYF
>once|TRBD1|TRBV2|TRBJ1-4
TGTGCCAGCAGTCCCCGGACAGGGGTAGGAAAACTGTTTTTT
CASSPRTGVGKLFF
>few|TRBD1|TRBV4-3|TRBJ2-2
TGCGCCAGCAGCCAAGCCGACAGGGGTGGGGAGCTGTTTTTT
CASSQADRGGELFF
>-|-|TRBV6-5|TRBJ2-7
TGTGCCAGCAGCCTGGGGTTGGGCGGCCGAGGGGAGCAGTACTTC
CASSLGLGGRGEQYF
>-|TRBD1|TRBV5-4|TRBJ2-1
TGTGCCAGCAGCTTGGCAGGGGGCGCTTCGACGGGGAATGAGCAGTTCTTC
CASSLAGGASTGNEQFF
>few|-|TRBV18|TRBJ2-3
TGTGCCAGCTCACCGACTAGCACAGATACGCAGTATTTT
CASSPTSTDTQYF
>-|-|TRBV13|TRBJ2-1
TGTGCCAGCAGCCCCCTGGCGGGGAGCTCCTACAATGAGCAGTTCTTC
CASSPLAGSSYNEQFF
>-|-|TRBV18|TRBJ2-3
TGTGCCAGCTCACCACCGAACGCAGGTGCAGATACGCAGTATTTT
CASSPPNAGADTQYF
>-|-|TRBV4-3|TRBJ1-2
TGCGCCAGCAGCCAAGTAGGTGGGGCGGGGGTCTATGGCTACACCTTC
CASSQVGGAGVYGYTF
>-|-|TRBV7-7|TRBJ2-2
TGTGCCAGCAGCCACATCCCCCCGGGGGACACCGGGGAGCTGTTTTTT
CASSHIPPGDTGELFF